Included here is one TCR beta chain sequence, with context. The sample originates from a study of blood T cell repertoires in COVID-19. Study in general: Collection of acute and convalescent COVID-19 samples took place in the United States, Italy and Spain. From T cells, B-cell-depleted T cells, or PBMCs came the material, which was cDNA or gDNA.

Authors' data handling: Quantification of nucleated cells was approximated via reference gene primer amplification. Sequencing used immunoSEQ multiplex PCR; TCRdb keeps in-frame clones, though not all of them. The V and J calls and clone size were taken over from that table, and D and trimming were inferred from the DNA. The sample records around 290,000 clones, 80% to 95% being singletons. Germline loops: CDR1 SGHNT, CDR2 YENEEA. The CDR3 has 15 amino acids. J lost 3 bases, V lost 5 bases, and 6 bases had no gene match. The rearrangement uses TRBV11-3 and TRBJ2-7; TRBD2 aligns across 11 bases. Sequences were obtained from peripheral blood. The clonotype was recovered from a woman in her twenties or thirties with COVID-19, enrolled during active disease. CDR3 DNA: TGTGCCAGCAGCAAACTAGCGGGGGCTGACTACGAGCAGTACTTC. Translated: CASSKLAGADYEQYF.